These T cell receptor beta chains were read from a single sample in a study of regulatory T cells in long-lasting Graves disease. Using its own MiXCR run on the multiplex PCR reads, TCRdb lists one record per CDR3 protein. The table includes about 440,000 distinct CDR3 sequences, more than 12% detected once. These data were likewise used in another study, on T cells in Graves' hyperthyroidism and ophthalmopathy.

The specimen was peripheral blood mononuclear cells (PBMCs), collected at new diagnosis, from a patient treated with antithyroid drugs. The receptors originated from a woman in her twenties or thirties with Graves disease. CDR3s include the opening cysteine and the closing phenylalanine or tryptophan. Fields, in order: V gene, D gene, clone size, J gene, CDR3 DNA, CDR3 protein. D genes are given only for firm matches. The size field is filled for only some rows; it gives once, few, many or a size class.

>TRBV13|TRBD2|.|TRBJ2-3
TGTGCCAGCAGCTTTGGACTAGCGGGAGGGCCGGATACGCAGTATTTT
CASSFGLAGGPDTQYF
>TRBV6-2/TRBV6-3|.|many|TRBJ2-3
TGTGCCAGCAGTTACCGACGCGGAGATACGCAGTATTTT
CASSYRRGDTQYF
>TRBV12-3/TRBV12-4|TRBD1|many|TRBJ1-5
TGTGCCAGCAGGCTAATGGGACAGGGTTCCCGTCAGCCCCAGCATTTT
CASRLMGQGSRQPQHF
>TRBV12-3/TRBV12-4|TRBD1|many|TRBJ1-1
TGTGCCAGCAGAGGACAGGTGGGGGCTGAAGCTTTCTTT
CASRGQVGAEAFF
>TRBV6-5|.|many|TRBJ1-1
TGTGCCAGCAGTTACTCGCCCCCAAAAACCTCCACTGAAGCTTTCTTT
CASSYSPPKTSTEAFF
>TRBV14|.|few|TRBJ2-5
TGTGCCAGCAGCCAAGATCTAGAGGGTTTGGAGACCCAGTACTTC
CASSQDLEGLETQYF
>TRBV30|.|many|TRBJ2-1
TGTGCCTGGAGTCTAGCTCCGGGACCCCTCTCGGGTGAGCAGTTCTTC
CAWSLAPGPLSGEQFF
>TRBV28|.|many|TRBJ2-7
TGTGCCAGCAGTTCAACGCTCCATGGCGTCCTCTACGAGCAGTACTTC
CASSSTLHGVLYEQYF
>TRBV11-2|.|.|TRBJ2-2
TGTGCCAGCAGTCATGGAGGGCGGGTGGACACCGGGGAGCTGTTTTTT
CASSHGGRVDTGELFF
>TRBV18|.|many|TRBJ1-4
TGTGCCAGCTCACCCGGTGTGGACCCACGTGAAAAACTGTTTTTT
CASSPGVDPREKLFF
>TRBV2|.|.|TRBJ1-2
TGTGCCAGCAGTTCCTCAAAGGGATTAGAGTATGGCTACACCTTC
CASSSSKGLEYGYTF
>TRBV12-3/TRBV12-4|TRBD2|many|TRBJ2-1
TGTGCCAGCAGTTTAGCGGCGGGGGGATACAATGAGCAGTTCTTC
CASSLAAGGYNEQFF
>TRBV9|.|.|TRBJ2-2
TGTGCCAGCAGCGGGACCACAGGGCCTAACACCGGGGAGCTGTTTTTT
CASSGTTGPNTGELFF
>TRBV7-9|TRBD2|.|TRBJ2-1
TGTGCCCCAGAGGGTGGCGGGAGTAGTAATGAGCAGTTCTTC
CAPEGGGSSNEQFF
>TRBV12-3/TRBV12-4|TRBD1|.|TRBJ1-1
TGTGCCAGCAGCGCCTCAGGGGGCGGCACTGAAGCTTTCTTT
CASSASGGGTEAFF
>TRBV5-1|.|many|TRBJ2-7
TGCGCCAGCAGCAAGGGAACCTACGAGCAGTACTTC
CASSKGTYEQYF
>TRBV19|.|many|TRBJ2-1
TGTGCCAGTACCCCCTCTTCAAGCTCCTACAATGAGCGGTTCTTC
CASTPSSSSYNERFF
>TRBV11-2|.|.|TRBJ2-4
TGTGCCAGCAGCTTTACAGGGATCGGAGCCAAAAACATTCAGTACTTC
CASSFTGIGAKNIQYF
>TRBV27|.|few|TRBJ1-5
TGTGCCAGCAGTTTAGCGGGGGCTTGGCAGCCCCAGCATTTT
CASSLAGAWQPQHF
>TRBV20-1|.|.|TRBJ1-2
TGCAGTGCTAGAGAACCGGGACGGAAATCCTATGGCTACACCTTC
CSAREPGRKSYGYTF
>TRBV18|.|many|TRBJ1-1
TGTGCCAGCTCGCCACGGGGGAAGGACACTGAAGCTTTCTTT
CASSPRGKDTEAFF
>TRBV12-3/TRBV12-4|.|many|TRBJ2-3
TGTGCCAGCATCTCGGGTGCAGATACGCAGTATTTT
CASISGADTQYF
>TRBV20-1|.|many|TRBJ1-4
TGCAGTGCTGGGAAGGGGAATGAAAAACTGTTTTTT
CSAGKGNEKLFF
>TRBV12-3/TRBV12-4|TRBD2|.|TRBJ2-1
TGTGCCAGCAGGGGGACTAGCGGGCCTCCAGGGGCCAATGAGCAGTTCTTC
CASRGTSGPPGANEQFF
>TRBV18|.|many|TRBJ2-3
TGTGCCAGCTCACCAAACGGACAGCGCACAGATACGCAGTATTTT
CASSPNGQRTDTQYF
>TRBV6-2/TRBV6-3|TRBD2|.|TRBJ2-3
TGTGCCAGCAGTCAAATAGCGGGAGCAGGAGATACGCAGTATTTT
CASSQIAGAGDTQYF
>TRBV19|TRBD2|few|TRBJ2-3
TGTGCCAGTAGTGGGGCTACTAGCGGGAGTAGAAATACGCAGTATTTT
CASSGATSGSRNTQYF
>TRBV11-2|.|many|TRBJ1-5
TGTGCCAGCAGCTTAACACAGGGAAGCCAGCATTTT
CASSLTQGSQHF
>TRBV19|.|.|TRBJ1-1
TGTGCCAGTAGCGCAGTAGGATTGGGTGAAGCTTTCTTT
CASSAVGLGEAFF
>TRBV20-1|TRBD2|many|TRBJ2-7
TGCAGTGCTAGAGTGCTCTCTAGCGGGAGGGCCAGTGAGCAGTACTTC
CSARVLSSGRASEQYF
>TRBV7-9|TRBD2|many|TRBJ2-1
TGTGCCAGCAGCTTAGTAATTGCGGGAGCCCCCAATGAGCAGTTCTTC
CASSLVIAGAPNEQFF
>TRBV12-3/TRBV12-4|TRBD2|.|TRBJ2-1
TGTGCCAGCAGGCGGCCGGGACTAGCGGGAGTGTCCTACAATGAGCAGTTCTTC
CASRRPGLAGVSYNEQFF
>TRBV19|TRBD1|few|TRBJ1-1
TGTGCCAGCGCTCCTGTTGGGACAGGAGCTTTCCGGATGAACACTGAAGCTTTCTTT
CASAPVGTGAFRMNTEAFF
>TRBV20-1|.|many|TRBJ1-4
TGCAGTGCTGGAGGATTTAATGAAAAACTGTTTTTT
CSAGGFNEKLFF
>TRBV30|TRBD1|few|TRBJ1-2
TGTGCCTGTCCGGGACAGGGAGTGTATGGCTACACCTTC
CACPGQGVYGYTF
>TRBV15|.|.|TRBJ2-7
TGTGCCACCAGCAGCCGCGGGACCCCCGAGCAGTACTTC
CATSSRGTPEQYF
>TRBV30|.|many|TRBJ2-5
TGTGCCTTCCTCCGAGGGGAGACCCAGTACTTC
CAFLRGETQYF
>TRBV12-3/TRBV12-4|.|many|TRBJ1-5
TGTGCCAGCAGTTTGAGGACGGTAAGCAATCAGCCCCAGCATTTT
CASSLRTVSNQPQHF
>TRBV10-3|.|few|TRBJ2-7
TGTGCCATCAGTGACAGCAACTCCTACGAGCAGTACTTC
CAISDSNSYEQYF
>TRBV2|TRBD2|few|TRBJ2-3
TGTGCCAGCAGGGAATATAGCGGGGCCACAGATACGCAGTATTTT
CASREYSGATDTQYF
>TRBV14|.|.|TRBJ1-1
TGTGCCAGCAGCCCCCTAGAGCGGGGGTGGGGCACTGAAGCTTTCTTT
CASSPLERGWGTEAFF
>TRBV2|.|.|TRBJ2-2
TGTGCCAGCAGGGCCGATCGAGACACCGGGGAGCTGTTTTTT
CASRADRDTGELFF
>TRBV12-3/TRBV12-4|TRBD2|.|TRBJ2-5
TGTGCCAGCAGTGATTGGGTAGCGGGAGGGCCGGGGGAGACCCAGTACTTC
CASSDWVAGGPGETQYF
>TRBV5-1|.|few|TRBJ1-2
TGCGCCAGCAGCGGAACTAACTATGGCTACACCTTC
CASSGTNYGYTF
>TRBV13|TRBD1|.|TRBJ2-7
TGTGCCAGCAGCTCAATAAGACAGGGATACGAGCAGTACTTC
CASSSIRQGYEQYF
>TRBV19|.|few|TRBJ1-2
TGTGCCAGTAGTGTTTCAGGGTATAAAGATGGCTACACCTTC
CASSVSGYKDGYTF
>TRBV24-1|TRBD2|many|TRBJ2-3
TGTGCCACCAGTGATCTTAGCGGGAGGGCCGCAGATACGCAGTATTTT
CATSDLSGRAADTQYF
>TRBV5-1|TRBD2|few|TRBJ2-1
TGCGCCAGCAGCTCACCCCCCAAACAACTAGCGGGCCTTTACAATGAGCAGTTCTTC
CASSSPPKQLAGLYNEQFF
>TRBV6-1|TRBD1|.|TRBJ1-3
TGTGCCAGCAGACCACAGGGGGAGGGAGCCACCATATATTTT
CASRPQGEGATIYF
>TRBV18|TRBD2|.|TRBJ2-1
TGTGCCAGCTCATTGACTCTAGCGGCCTCTTACAATGAGCAGTTCTTC
CASSLTLAASYNEQFF
>TRBV4-2|.|few|TRBJ2-2
TGTGCCAGCAATCGGGGTACGCTGGACACCGGGGAGCTGTTTTTT
CASNRGTLDTGELFF
>TRBV11-3|TRBD2|.|TRBJ2-1
TGTGCCAGCAGCTTAGATGTAGCGGGAGAGACCGCTGAGCAGTTCTTC
CASSLDVAGETAEQFF
>TRBV18|.|few|TRBJ2-4
TGTGCCAGCTCACCATCGTTGGACATTCAGTGCTTC
CASSPSLDIQCF
>TRBV7-9|.|many|TRBJ2-7
TGTGCCAGCAGCTGGCAGGGATCCTACGAGCAGTACTTC
CASSWQGSYEQYF
>TRBV28|TRBD2|few|TRBJ2-3
TGTGCCAGCAGTTTAAGGGCGGGAGCCGGCACAGATACGCAGTATTTT
CASSLRAGAGTDTQYF
>TRBV6-1|TRBD2|.|TRBJ2-1
TGTGCCAGCAGTGAAGCGGCGGGAGACCCCAATGAGCAGTTCTTC
CASSEAAGDPNEQFF
>TRBV28|TRBD2|many|TRBJ2-5
TGTGCCAGCAGGATGAGCGGGATTCAAGAGACCCAGTACTTC
CASRMSGIQETQYF